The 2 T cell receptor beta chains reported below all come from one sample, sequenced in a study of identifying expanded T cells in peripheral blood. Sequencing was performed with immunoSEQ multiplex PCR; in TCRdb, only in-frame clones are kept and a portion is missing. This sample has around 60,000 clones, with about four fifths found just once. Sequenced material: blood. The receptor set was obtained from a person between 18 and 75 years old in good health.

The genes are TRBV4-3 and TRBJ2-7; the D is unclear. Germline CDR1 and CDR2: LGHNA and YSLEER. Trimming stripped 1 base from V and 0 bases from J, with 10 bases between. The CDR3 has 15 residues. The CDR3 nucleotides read TGCGCCAGCAGCCAAGTTATATGGGGCTCCTACGAGCAGTACTTC. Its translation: CASSQVIWGSYEQYF.

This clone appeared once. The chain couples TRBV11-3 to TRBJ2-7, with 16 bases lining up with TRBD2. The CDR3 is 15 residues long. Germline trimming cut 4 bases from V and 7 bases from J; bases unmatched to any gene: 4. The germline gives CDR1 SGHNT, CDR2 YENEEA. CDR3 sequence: CASSSGTSGRGEQYF. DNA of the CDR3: TGTGCCAGCAGCTCCGGGACTAGCGGGAGGGGGGAGCAGTACTTC.